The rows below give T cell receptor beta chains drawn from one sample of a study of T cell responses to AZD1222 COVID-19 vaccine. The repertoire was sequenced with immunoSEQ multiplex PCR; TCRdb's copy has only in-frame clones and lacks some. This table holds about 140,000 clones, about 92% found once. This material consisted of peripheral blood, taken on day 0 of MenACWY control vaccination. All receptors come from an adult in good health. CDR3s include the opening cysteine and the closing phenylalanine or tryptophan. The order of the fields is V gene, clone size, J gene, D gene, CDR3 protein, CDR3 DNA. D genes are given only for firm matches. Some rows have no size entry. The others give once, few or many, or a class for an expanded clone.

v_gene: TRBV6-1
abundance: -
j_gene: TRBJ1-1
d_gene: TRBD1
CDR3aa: CASSERQGDTEAFF
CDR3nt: TGTGCCAGCAGTGAAAGACAGGGAGACACTGAAGCTTTCTTT

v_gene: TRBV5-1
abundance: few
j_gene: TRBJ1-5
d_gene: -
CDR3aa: CASSPNSGSGQPQHF
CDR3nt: TGCGCCAGCAGCCCTAACTCAGGGAGTGGTCAGCCCCAGCATTTT

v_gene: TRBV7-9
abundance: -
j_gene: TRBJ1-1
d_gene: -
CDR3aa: CASTRDGRSTEAFF
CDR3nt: TGTGCCAGTACACGGGACGGCAGATCCACTGAAGCTTTCTTT

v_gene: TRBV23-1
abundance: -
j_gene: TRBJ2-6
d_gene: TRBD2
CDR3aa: CASSRLAGGPGGANVLTF
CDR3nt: TGCGCCAGCAGTAGACTAGCGGGAGGGCCTGGCGGGGCCAACGTCCTGACTTTC

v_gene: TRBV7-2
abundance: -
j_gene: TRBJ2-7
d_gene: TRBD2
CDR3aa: CASSLFGRASEQYF
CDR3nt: TGTGCCAGCAGCTTATTCGGGAGGGCCTCCGAGCAGTACTTC

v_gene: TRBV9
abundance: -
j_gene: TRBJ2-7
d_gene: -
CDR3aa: CASSVAGGKYEQYF
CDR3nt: TGTGCCAGCAGCGTAGCAGGGGGGAAGTACGAGCAGTACTTC

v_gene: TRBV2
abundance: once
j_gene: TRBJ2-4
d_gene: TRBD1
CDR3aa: CARGDRKNIQYF
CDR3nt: TGTGCCAGAGGGGACAGAAAAAACATTCAGTACTTC

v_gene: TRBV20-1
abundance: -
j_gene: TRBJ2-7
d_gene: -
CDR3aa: CSATPGYEQYF
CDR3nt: TGCAGTGCGACACCGGGGTACGAGCAGTACTTC

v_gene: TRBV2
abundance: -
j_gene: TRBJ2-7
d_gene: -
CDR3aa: CASRDPGLSSYEQYF
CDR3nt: TGTGCCAGCAGGGACCCGGGACTGAGCTCCTACGAGCAGTACTTC

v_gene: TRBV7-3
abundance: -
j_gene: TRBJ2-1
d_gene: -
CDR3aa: CASSLGMDDEQFF
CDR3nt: TGTGCCAGCAGCTTAGGGATGGACGATGAGCAGTTCTTC

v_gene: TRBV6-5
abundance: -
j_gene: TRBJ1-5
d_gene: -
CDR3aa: CASTTGTDGQPQHF
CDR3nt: TGTGCCTCTACGACCGGGACCGATGGACAGCCCCAGCATTTT